This T cell receptor beta chain was captured in a study of cytomegalovirus exposure and HLA in healthy donors (dated by TCRdb to the late 2010s). At the level of the whole study: The roughly 670 repertoires of the first cohort and the roughly 110 validation repertoires were produced on the same platform, according to a later analysis. Along with the approximately 670-subject first cohort, a separate validation cohort of over a hundred different subjects was used. The study aimed to test whether signatures of past pathogen exposure could be identified by cataloging public T cell receptors. To predict cytomegalovirus infection status, the study brought together high-throughput TCR immunosequencing, statistical association of individual TCRs with disease status, and machine learning. Paper-wide results and their limitations: The authors suggested that the approach could potentially be extended to other disease states and immunological phenotypes. Subsequent analysis determined that TCRs grouped into clusters in the first cohort also showed a tendency toward co-occurrence across the 130 or so validation repertoires, and 94% of cluster scores exceeded 0. Cytomegalovirus status was reported to be diagnosed by the classifier with high specificity and sensitivity in both the original and validation cohorts. The study gave a list of 150 to 200 TCR beta chains associated with cytomegalovirus. In vitro tests confirmed that three of the cytomegalovirus-associated TCR beta chains recognize cytomegalovirus antigens. The validation cohort had no HLA typing available for a later analysis, so co-occurrence within that cohort was assessed over all 120 or so repertoires. Most TCR sequences were seen in very few donors, while some public TCRs were found in many individuals.

Remarks on this clone: The antigen it recognizes is unknown. No base quality information exists; no much larger clone differs at one position.

The donors belonged to the validation cohort of about 130 subjects, which was separate from the approximately 660-subject first cohort. The germline V gene encodes CDR1 KGHSH and CDR2 LQKENI. The CDR3 spans 14 residues, from the cysteine through the phenylalanine. The sequence is cut down to CDR3 DNA, 42 bases in frame from base 1. V was cut back by 1 base and J by 7 bases, leaving a gap of 13 bases between them. Preparation of the library involved the immunoSEQ multiplex PCR assay. On the study's bioinformatics: To diagnose cytomegalovirus status from the catalog of TCR beta chain sequences, a statistical classification framework was built. This immuneACCESS table, as held by TCRdb, lists in-frame sequences with V and J called but not all clones. Of the missing ones, under half trace to an unresolved V gene in checked studies; the others have no known cause. V and J calls and clone size come straight from that table; D and trimming were deduced from the DNA. Recorded for this sample are 85,000 to 130,000 clones; about 88% of them occurred a single time. The ten top clones hold 1.5% to 2% of the sample.

This TCR was sampled from a woman aged 18-30 years in good health and CMV-seropositive. Sequenced: PBMCs. The rearrangement combines TRBV18 with TRBJ1-2; the D gene remains uncertain. CDR3 protein: CASSPRVPDSGYTF. The sequenced DNA is TGTGCCAGCTCACCACGGGTGCCCGACTCTGGCTACACCTTC.